These 18 T cell receptor beta chains were all obtained from the same sample, sequenced in a study of Graves' ophthalmopathy and Graves' hyperthyroidism. Amplification targeted the TCR beta CDR3 regions, with RNA transcripts as the source material. Second-round multiplex PCR came after first-round RT-PCR with HTBI primers. TCRdb passed the multiplex PCR reads through MiXCR, listing each CDR3 protein once. The sample records fewer than 250,000 distinct CDR3 sequences, roughly 27% being singletons. The sequencing input was peripheral blood. The receptors originated from a man between 45 and 60 years old with Graves' ophthalmopathy.

This clonotype was detected ten times or more. The conserved closing phenylalanine or tryptophan is absent in this CDR3, likely reflecting a read error. The J gene is TRBJ2-2, the V gene TRBV10-1, with TRBD1 identical over 9 bases. The CDR3 runs to 17 residues. Trimming removed 2 bases from V and 6 bases from J; junction bases left unmatched: 10. Germline loops: CDR1 WNHNN, CDR2 SYGVQD (reference sequence). The CDR3: CASSEKGQGLLPGELFI. The CDR3 DNA reads as TGCGCCAGCAGTGAGAAGGGACAGGGTCTTCTCCCCGGGGAGCTGTTTATT.

This clonotype showed up many times. The chain employs TRBV6-5 and TRBJ2-5; D may be TRBD2 (6 bases). The germline V gene encodes CDR1 MNHEY and CDR2 SVGAGI. The CDR3 has 13 residues. V was clipped by 2 bases and J by 5 bases, with 9 bases between them. CDR3 in DNA: TGTGCCAGCAGTTACACGGGGGTCGAGACCCAGTACTTC. Translation gives CASSYTGVETQYF.

The J gene is TRBJ1-1, the V gene TRBV6-1; D might be TRBD1 (6 bases). Trimming removed 2 bases from V and 1 base from J, with 11 bases in between. The CDR3 runs to 15 residues. Germline V lookup: CDR1 MNHNS, CDR2 SASEGT. This chain's CDR3 is CASSEMAGANTEAFF. The CDR3, as DNA: TGTGCCAGCAGTGAAATGGCAGGGGCGAACACTGAAGCTTTCTTT.

This clonotype has a count of ten or more. V and J are TRBV12-3 or TRBV12-4 and TRBJ1-5; TRBD1 matches 8 bases. The CDR3 spans 14 residues. V lost 5 bases and J lost 7; bases outside the gene matches: 7. CDR3 protein: CASSPGQGWQPQHF. The CDR3 coding sequence is TGTGCCAGCAGTCCCGGACAGGGATGGCAGCCCCAGCATTTT.

This clonotype appeared many times. V usage is TRBV20-1 and J usage is TRBJ2-7; 14 bases fit TRBD2. This CDR3 spans 15 amino acids. The ends lost 3 bases at V and 5 bases at J; junction bases unmatched: 6. CDR1 and CDR2 (germline): DFQATT, SNEGSKA (reference sequence). CDR3 protein: CSASPGTSGSHEQYF. The CDR3 DNA is TGCAGTGCTAGTCCGGGGACTAGCGGGAGCCACGAGCAGTACTTC.

Sample share makes this clonotype medium-sized. The CDR3 loop reads CASSLGGAGAEAFF. The DNA for the CDR3 is TGTGCCAGCAGTTTAGGAGGGGCAGGCGCTGAAGCTTTCTTT. This chain joins TRBV12-3 or TRBV12-4 and TRBJ1-1, with D perhaps TRBD1 (5 bases). This CDR3 comprises 14 residues. Trimming left V 1 base short and J 6 bases short, with 12 bases between.

In this sample, this clonotype turned up many times. The rearrangement links TRBV7-9 to TRBJ1-1; weak D call: TRBD1 (5 bases). The V and J ends lost 3 bases and 2 bases respectively, with 10 bases between them. Germline V lookup: CDR1 SEHNR, CDR2 FQNEAQ (reference sequence). This CDR3 region has 14 residues. CDR3 coding DNA: TGTGCCAGCAGCTTCATGGGGCTCAACACTGAAGCTTTCTTT. Its translation is CASSFMGLNTEAFF.

The rearrangement links TRBV6-1 to TRBJ1-5; 10 bases align to TRBD1. CDR1 and CDR2 from the germline V gene are MNHNS and SASEGT. The CDR3 runs to 15 residues. The V segment lost 0 bases and the J segment 6 bases; nucleotides outside the gene matches: 2. This CDR3 is CASSEATGGRQPQHF. CDR3 nucleotide sequence: TGTGCCAGCAGTGAAGCGACAGGGGGCCGTCAGCCCCAGCATTTT.

The chain has TRBV6-5 and TRBJ1-6; 9 nucleotides match TRBD1. Germline assignment: CDR1 MNHEY and CDR2 SVGAGI. Losses at the gene ends were 0 bases for V and 5 bases for J; bases not matched to a gene: 5. CDR3 length: 17 residues. The CDR3 nucleotides read TGTGCCAGCAGTTACTCCCCGGGACAGGGACATAATTCACCCCTCCACTTT. Translating gives CASSYSPGQGHNSPLHF.

This clonotype showed up many times. This chain connects TRBV11-1 to TRBJ2-2, with TRBD1 matching over 9 bases. The CDR3 covers 16 residues. V was clipped by 2 bases and J by 5 bases; unmatched bases: 6. Per germline, CDR1 SGHAT and CDR2 FQDESV (reference sequence). CDR3 amino acids: CASSLTGTGRTGELFF. In DNA, the CDR3 is TGTGCCAGCAGCTTAACAGGGACAGGGCGTACCGGGGAGCTGTTTTTT.

J is TRBJ1-5 and V is TRBV11-2; 8 bases match TRBD1. The J segment lost 7 bases and the V segment lost 3 bases, leaving 2 bases of the junction unmatched. Germline V gene data show CDR1 as SGHAT and CDR2 as FQNNGV. The CDR3 has 13 residues. The chain's CDR3 is CASSFGTGQPQHF. The CDR3 nucleotides are TGTGCCAGCAGCTTCGGGACAGGACAGCCCCAGCATTTT.

This clonotype was recorded many times. This chain joins TRBV6-1 and TRBJ2-7, with D possibly TRBD1 on 6 matching bases. V was trimmed by 5 bases and J by 1 base, leaving 15 bases between them. This CDR3 is built from 15 residues. Germline CDR1 is MNHNS and CDR2 is SASEGT. Here the CDR3 DNA reads TGTGCCAGCAGTACAGGGACATGGGATTCCTACGAGCAGTACTTC. Its translation is CASSTGTWDSYEQYF.

This clonotype was recorded many times. The chain joins TRBV27 to TRBJ2-7; 9 bases are shared with TRBD2. CDR3 length: 14 residues. Per germline, CDR1 MNHEY and CDR2 SMNVEV (reference sequence). V lost 4 bases, J lost 6 bases, and 7 bases stayed unmatched. Here the CDR3 reads CASSSPGTSFEQYF. The CDR3, as DNA: TGTGCCAGCAGTTCCCCCGGGACTAGCTTCGAGCAGTACTTC.

V is TRBV30 and J is TRBJ1-1, with a weak D call TRBD1 (5 bases). CDR1 is GTSNPN and CDR2 is SVGIG in the germline V gene (reference sequence). CDR3 length equals 14 residues. Trimming took 4 bases from V and 0 from J, leaving 12 bases between them. The CDR3 DNA is TGTGCCTGGATGGGGCAGGGCCTGAACACTGAAGCTTTCTTT. It is translated as CAWMGQGLNTEAFF.

This clonotype was seen once. The rearrangement links TRBV12-3 or TRBV12-4 to TRBJ2-2, with D possibly being TRBD2 (7 bases). The CDR3 is made up of 16 amino acids. With 5 bases removed from V and 6 bases from J, the gap between germline ends came to 19 bases. This chain's CDR3 is CASSEGGALTAGELFF. The CDR3 DNA sequence: TGTGCCAGCAGTGAAGGGGGGGCACTGACCGCCGGGGAGCTGTTTTTT.

This clonotype was recorded at least ten times. It is likely a read error, because the conserved phenylalanine at the end of the CDR3 is missing. V and J are TRBV6-1 and TRBJ2-2; the D gene is possibly TRBD2 (5 bases). In germline, CDR1 is MNHNS, CDR2 SASEGT. CDR3 size: 14 residues. The V gene lost 3 bases and the J gene lost 5 bases, with 10 bases spanning the gap. The CDR3 DNA follows: TGTGCCAGCAGTGAGGTTAGCGAAACCGGGGAGCTGTTTTCT. Translating gives CASSEVSETGELFS.

The V and J genes are TRBV6-1 and TRBJ2-7; TRBD1 matches at 9 bases. The junction had 10 bases not matched to a gene; V was cut back by 6 bases and J by 1 base. This CDR3 is built from 16 residues. Germline CDR1 is MNHNS and CDR2 is SASEGT. The DNA for the CDR3 is TGTGCCAGCAGCCGCGCACAGGGGGCGAGTTCCTACGAGCAGTACTTC. As protein: CASSRAQGASSYEQYF.

The sample holds many counts of this clonotype. The chain combines TRBV12-3 or TRBV12-4 with TRBJ2-5; D unresolved. V lost 6 bases, J lost 4 bases, and 18 bases lay in between. The CDR3 is made up of 15 amino acids. The CDR3 spells CASSHWGSSGETQYF. In DNA, the CDR3 is TGTGCCAGCAGCCATTGGGGTAGTTCGGGAGAGACCCAGTACTTC.